Listed below are T cell receptor beta chains from one sample, sequenced in a study of shared clonotypes between healthy human individuals. Generated by immunoSEQ multiplex PCR, the TCRdb table keeps only in-frame clones and is missing some. The top ten clones hold 1.2% of a sample with over 1.4 million clones, approximately 97% of them seen once. The specimen was naive CD4+ T cells sorted from blood. The receptor set was obtained from a young man in good health. Each CDR3 is given with its conserved first and last residue. The order of the fields is D gene, J gene, V gene, CDR3 DNA, CDR3 protein. A D gene is named only where the DNA matches it firmly.

.,TRBJ2-7,TRBV28,TGTGCCAGCACGGTTGGGGCAGGGCTTCCCTACGAGCAGTACTTC,CASTVGAGLPYEQYF
TRBD1,TRBJ1-1,TRBV19,TGTGCCAGTAGTATAAGGCCGGGACAGGGGGCAACTGAAGCTTTCTTT,CASSIRPGQGATEAFF
TRBD2,TRBJ2-2,TRBV29-1,TGCAGCGTTTTAAATAGCGGGGCCACCGGGGAGCTGTTTTTT,CSVLNSGATGELFF
.,TRBJ1-3,TRBV5-6,TGTGCCAGCAGCTTTGCTCGAACTGGAAACACCATATATTTT,CASSFARTGNTIYF
TRBD2,TRBJ2-1,TRBV15,TGTGCCACCAGCAGAGACCCCAATCCGGGGGGGGAGCAGTTCTTC,CATSRDPNPGGEQFF
TRBD2,TRBJ2-3,TRBV5-1,TGCGCCAGCAGCTTATCGGGAGGGACAGATACGCAGTATTTT,CASSLSGGTDTQYF
TRBD1,TRBJ2-7,TRBV6-5,TGTGCCACCTGGACAGGGGAGATGAACGAGCAGTACTTC,CATWTGEMNEQYF
.,TRBJ2-1,TRBV2,TGTGCCAGCAGTATTTCGCGGGGAAATGAGCAGTTCTTC,CASSISRGNEQFF
TRBD1,TRBJ1-2,TRBV11-2,TGTGCCAGCAGCTTCGGACAGGGGGCACAGGGCTACACCTTC,CASSFGQGAQGYTF
.,TRBJ2-7,TRBV7-9,TGTGCCAGCAGCCCGGGACAACGCCCCTACGAGCAGTACTTC,CASSPGQRPYEQYF
.,TRBJ1-4,TRBV5-1,TGCGCCAGCAGCTTGGGTGGCGGGGCGAGGACTAATGAAAAACTGTTTTTT,CASSLGGGARTNEKLFF
.,TRBJ2-7,TRBV11-2,TGTGCCAGCAGCCCGGTCGGTACAGACGAGCAGTACTTC,CASSPVGTDEQYF
.,TRBJ1-5,TRBV7-9,TGTGCCAGCAGCTTAGAGGGGGGACATCATCAGCCCCAGCATTTT,CASSLEGGHHQPQHF
.,TRBJ2-7,TRBV5-8,TGTGCCAGCAGCTTAGAGACACGGGTGTACTTC,CASSLETRVYF